The 7 T cell receptor beta chains in this list originate from one sample, sequenced in a study of blood T cell repertoires in COVID-19. Method: immunoSEQ multiplex PCR; TCRdb's copy keeps in-frame clones and lacks some. The data contain 200,000 to 250,000 clones, 84% of them singletons. Sequencing was carried out using PBMCs or T cells enriched from blood (not recorded which). The receptor set was obtained from a man aged 55-75 years who had recovered from COVID-19.

V and J are TRBV7-9 and TRBJ1-4; maybe TRBD1 (6 bases). The V and J ends lost 4 bases and 8 bases respectively, with 14 bases between them. In germline, CDR1 is SEHNR, CDR2 FQNEAQ (reference sequence). There are 14 residues in the CDR3. In nucleotides, the CDR3 is TGTGCCAGCAGCTCGGGGACATTAATAGAAAAACTGTTTTTT. Protein sequence: CASSSGTLIEKLFF.

This clone was picked up one time. This rearrangement joins TRBV9 to TRBJ2-3; 7 nucleotides match TRBD1. CDR1 SGDLS and CDR2 YYNGEE come from the germline V gene. The J segment lost 3 bases and the V segment lost 0 bases, leaving 7 bases of the junction unmatched. This CDR3 is 16 amino acids long. CDR3: CASSVGRGPGTDTQYF. The CDR3 region has the DNA TGTGCCAGCAGCGTAGGAAGGGGGCCCGGGACAGATACGCAGTATTTT. The full variable domain, rest sourced from reference TRBV9 and TRBJ2-3, is DSGVTQTPKHLITATGQRVTLRCSPRSGDLSVYWYQQSLDQGLQFLIQYYNGEERAKGNILERFSAQQFPDLHSELNLSSLELGDSALYFCASSVGRGPGTDTQYFGPGTRLTVL.

The CDR3 reads CASSIGLNYGYTF. The CDR3 DNA reads TGTGCCAGTAGTATAGGACTCAACTATGGCTACACCTTC. The chain couples TRBV19 to TRBJ1-2; D gene unclear. V dropped 1 base and J dropped 2 bases, with 5 bases sitting between them. Germline loops: CDR1 LNHDA, CDR2 SQIVND (reference sequence). This CDR3 has 13 amino acids.

The CDR3 nucleotides are TGTGCCAGCAGCTTAAACCCCCGGGACAGGATGGGGAATGAGCAGTTCTTC. It is translated as CASSLNPRDRMGNEQFF. The J gene is TRBJ2-1, the V gene TRBV7-3; the match to TRBD1 covers 8 bases. CDR3 length: 17 amino acids. Per germline, CDR1 SGHTA and CDR2 FQGTGA. Trimming at V came to 1 base and at J to 7 bases, leaving 12 bases not matched to a gene.

The rearrangement joins TRBV12-3 or TRBV12-4 to TRBJ1-2; D might be TRBD1 (6 bases). Trimming took off 5 bases at V and 7 bases at J, with 14 bases between the two ends. CDR3 length equals 13 residues. The CDR3 protein is CASSRVGARGYTF. Written as DNA, the CDR3 is TGTGCCAGCAGTCGCGTGGGGGCTCGTGGCTACACCTTC.

This rearrangement joins TRBV5-1 to TRBJ1-6, with D uncertain. The CDR3 extends over 19 amino acids. V dropped 0 bases and J dropped 0 bases, with 16 bases sitting between them. Germline values: CDR1 SGHRS, CDR2 YFSETQ. CDR3 nucleotide sequence: TGCGCCAGCAGCTTGGCTGGGAGCTTGAGTGGCTCCTATAATTCACCCCTCCACTTT. Protein sequence: CASSLAGSLSGSYNSPLHF. The variable domain in full, completed from reference TRBV5-1 and TRBJ1-6, reads KAGVTQTPRYLIKTRGQQVTLSCSPISGHRSVSWYQQTPGQGLQFLFEYFSETQRNKGNFPGRFSGRQFSNSRSEMNVSTLELGDSALYLCASSLAGSLSGSYNSPLHFGNGTRLTVT.

This clone has a single count. The chain recombines TRBV7-8 with TRBJ2-2; TRBD1 aligns across 8 bases. The CDR3 spans 17 residues. The germline V gene encodes CDR1 SGHVS and CDR2 FQNEAQ. With V trimmed by 4 bases and J by 1 base, 8 bases remained unmatched. The CDR3 DNA sequence: TGTGCCAGCAGCTCGTTTCTGGGGACAGGGAACACCGGGGAGCTGTTTTTT. This translates into CASSSFLGTGNTGELFF.